This T cell receptor (beta chain) is from a study of T cell repertoires in cytomegalovirus infection. Overall study: Recently identified HLA-C-restricted CMV epitopes were among the peptides used. CMV infection together with matching HLA type was indicated by public TCR beta signatures. Overall study results and limits: Dominating the ex vivo response were TCR beta clonotypes that were CMV-specific and HLA-C-restricted. The cumulative frequency of public TCR beta families identified carriers of CMV plus the relevant HLA.

This clonotype has more than one count but fewer than ten. The antigen remains undetermined. This CDR3 is built from 15 residues. With 6 bases clipped from V and 5 bases from J, the junction kept 4 bases outside the gene matches. Germline V lookup: CDR1 LNHDA, CDR2 SQIVND (reference sequence). Using its own MiXCR run on the reads, TCRdb lists one record per CDR3 protein. The sample lists 640,000 or so distinct CDR3 sequences, 30% to 40% seen once, with around a sixth in the top ten. This sequence was found in a human donor in good health (CMV status not recorded). Some clones in this sample may be carry-over from other donors' samples. Material: cultured PBMCs, obtained from culture after CMV antigen stimulation. The chain has TRBV19 and TRBJ2-2; 12 bases are shared with TRBD2. In nucleotides, the CDR3 is TGTGCCAGTAGGACTAGCGGGAGTTTTACCGGGGAGCTGTTTTTT. It is translated as CASRTSGSFTGELFF.